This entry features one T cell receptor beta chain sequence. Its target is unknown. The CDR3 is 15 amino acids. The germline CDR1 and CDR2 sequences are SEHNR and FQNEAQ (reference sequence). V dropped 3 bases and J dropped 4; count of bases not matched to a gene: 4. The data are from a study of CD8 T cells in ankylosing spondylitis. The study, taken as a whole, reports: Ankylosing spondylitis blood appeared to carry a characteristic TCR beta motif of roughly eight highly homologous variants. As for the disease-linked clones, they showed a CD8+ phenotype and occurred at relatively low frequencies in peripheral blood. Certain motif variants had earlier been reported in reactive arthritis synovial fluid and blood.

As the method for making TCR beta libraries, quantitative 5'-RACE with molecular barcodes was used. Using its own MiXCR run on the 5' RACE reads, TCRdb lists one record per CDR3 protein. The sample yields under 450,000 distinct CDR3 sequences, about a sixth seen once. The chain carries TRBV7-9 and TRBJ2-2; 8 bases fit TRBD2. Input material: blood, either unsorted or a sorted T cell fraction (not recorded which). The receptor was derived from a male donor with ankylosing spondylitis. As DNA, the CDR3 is TGTGCCAGCAGCTTGCGGAGCGGGAGCACCGGGGAGCTGTTTTTT. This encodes CASSLRSGSTGELFF.